Below are 5 T cell receptor beta chains sequenced from a single sample in a study of blood T cell repertoires in COVID-19. Produced via immunoSEQ multiplex PCR; TCRdb's table is partial and in-frame only. This table has under 300,000 clones, 90% to 95% appearing once. The sequenced material came from PBMCs or T cells enriched from blood (not recorded which). Receptor source: a woman under 30 who had recovered from COVID-19.

The sample holds one count of this clone. The V gene is TRBV18, the J gene TRBJ2-1; D gene uncertain. Germline V gene sequence: CDR1 KGHSH, CDR2 LQKENI. This CDR3 is 14 amino acids long. Trimming removed 1 base at V and 7 bases at J, with 11 bases between. The DNA of the CDR3 is TGTGCCAGCTCACCACGGGCAAATGGGAATGAGCAGTTCTTC. This encodes CASSPRANGNEQFF.

The chain is built from TRBV27 and TRBJ1-2, with D possibly being TRBD1 (5 bases). The CDR3 spans 14 residues. Deletions cut 1 base from V and 7 bases from J, with 13 bases between. The V gene's germline CDR1 is MNHEY and CDR2 SMNVEV (reference sequence). In nucleotides, the CDR3 is TGTGCCAGCAGTTTATTGGGCAGGGTGGGTGGCTACACCTTC. Protein product: CASSLLGRVGGYTF.

V usage is TRBV12-3 or TRBV12-4 and J usage is TRBJ2-2; no clear D. Trimming took off 7 bases at V and 5 bases at J, with 8 bases between the two ends. The CDR3 runs to 12 residues. The CDR3 reads CASMIDTGELFF. DNA for the CDR3: TGTGCCAGCATGATAGATACCGGGGAGCTGTTTTTT.

The chain is built from TRBV10-3 and TRBJ1-5, with 8 bases matching TRBD1. The J segment lost 5 bases and the V segment lost 10 bases, leaving 7 bases of the junction unmatched. CDR3 length equals 13 residues. The germline gives CDR1 ENHRY, CDR2 SYGVKD. The CDR3 DNA follows: TGTGCCACAGCGGGACAGGTGGATCAGCCCCAGCATTTT. Encoded protein: CATAGQVDQPQHF.

The genes are TRBV3-1 (or the pseudogene TRBV3-2) and TRBJ2-1; the match to TRBD2 covers 10 bases. There are 15 residues in the CDR3. V lost 3 bases, J lost 8 bases, and 7 bases stayed unmatched. The germline V gene has CDR1 LGHDT and CDR2 YNNKEL (reference sequence). CDR3 residues: CASSHQRGGLDEQFF. CDR3 nucleotides: TGTGCCAGCAGCCATCAGCGGGGGGGCCTCGATGAGCAGTTCTTC.